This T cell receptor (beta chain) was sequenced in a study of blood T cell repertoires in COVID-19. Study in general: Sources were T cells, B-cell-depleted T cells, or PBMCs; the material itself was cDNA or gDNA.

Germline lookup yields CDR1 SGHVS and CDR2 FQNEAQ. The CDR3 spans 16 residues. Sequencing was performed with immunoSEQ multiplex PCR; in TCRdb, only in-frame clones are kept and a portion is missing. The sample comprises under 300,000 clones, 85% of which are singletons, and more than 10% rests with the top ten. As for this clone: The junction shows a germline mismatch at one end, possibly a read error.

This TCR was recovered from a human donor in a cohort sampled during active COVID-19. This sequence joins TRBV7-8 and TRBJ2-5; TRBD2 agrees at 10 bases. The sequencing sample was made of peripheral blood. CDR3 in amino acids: CASSGGTSASREAQYF. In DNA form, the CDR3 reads TGTGCCAGCAGTGGGGGGACTAGCGCCTCAAGAGAGGCCCAGTACTTC.